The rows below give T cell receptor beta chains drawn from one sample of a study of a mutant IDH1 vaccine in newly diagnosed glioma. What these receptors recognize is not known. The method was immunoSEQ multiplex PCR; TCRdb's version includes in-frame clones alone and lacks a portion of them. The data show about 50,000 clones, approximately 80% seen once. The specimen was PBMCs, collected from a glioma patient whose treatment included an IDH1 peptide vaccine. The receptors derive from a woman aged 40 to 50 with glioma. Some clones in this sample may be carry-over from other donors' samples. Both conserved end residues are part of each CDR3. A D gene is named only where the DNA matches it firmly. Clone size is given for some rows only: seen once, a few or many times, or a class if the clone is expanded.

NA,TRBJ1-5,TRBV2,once,TGTGCCAGCAGTGCTCTAGGGTCCAATCAGCCCCAGCATTTT,CASSALGSNQPQHF
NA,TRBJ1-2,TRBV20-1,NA,TGCAGTGCCGTGCTGTATGGCTACACCTTC,CSAVLYGYTF
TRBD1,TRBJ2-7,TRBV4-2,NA,TGTGCCAGCAGCCAAGGGGACAGCACTGCGGAGCAGTACTTC,CASSQGDSTAEQYF
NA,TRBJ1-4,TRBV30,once,TGTGCCTTCCGGGGCGGTCCTAATGAAAAACTGTTTTTT,CAFRGGPNEKLFF
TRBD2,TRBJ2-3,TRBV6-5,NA,TGTGCCAGCGGGACTAGCGTACGAGATACGCAGTATTTT,CASGTSVRDTQYF
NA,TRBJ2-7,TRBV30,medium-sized,TGTGCCTGGAAACAAGCTTACGAGCAGTACTTC,CAWKQAYEQYF
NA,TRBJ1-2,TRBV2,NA,TGTGCCAGCGGGGGGGACTATGGCTACACCTTC,CASGGDYGYTF
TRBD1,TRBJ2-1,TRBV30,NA,TGTGCCTGGGGGGGGGACAGGGGTAGCAATGAGCAGTTCTTC,CAWGGDRGSNEQFF
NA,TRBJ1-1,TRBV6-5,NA,TGTGCCAGCAGTTACCGCGGTAAGAACACTGAAGCTTTCTTT,CASSYRGKNTEAFF
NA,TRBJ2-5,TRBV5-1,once,TGCGCCAGCAAGTCGGGGGAGACCCAGTACTTC,CASKSGETQYF
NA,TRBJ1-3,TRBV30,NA,TGTGCCTGGAGTGTAACTGGGGGTGCAGGAAACACCATATATTTT,CAWSVTGGAGNTIYF
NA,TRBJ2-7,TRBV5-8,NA,TGTGCCAGCAGCTTAAGTAGCGGCGAGCCAACGTCCCTTTACGAGCAGTACTTC,CASSLSSGEPTSLYEQYF
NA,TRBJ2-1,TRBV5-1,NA,TGCGCCAGCAGCTTGGGGACACCTAACTCCTACAATGAGCAGTTCTTC,CASSLGTPNSYNEQFF
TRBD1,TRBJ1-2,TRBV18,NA,TGTGCCAGCTCACTGTCACGACAGGGGGACTATGGCTACACCTTC,CASSLSRQGDYGYTF
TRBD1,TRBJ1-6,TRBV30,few,TGTGCCTGGAGGACCACACGACAGGGGAAGTCACCCCTCCACTTT,CAWRTTRQGKSPLHF
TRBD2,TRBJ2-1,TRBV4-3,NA,TGCGCCAGCAGAGGACGCGCGGGGGGGCGGAATGAGCAGTTCTTC,CASRGRAGGRNEQFF
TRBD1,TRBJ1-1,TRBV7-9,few,TGTGCCAGCAGCTCGGGACAGGGGATAACTGAAGCTTTCTTT,CASSSGQGITEAFF
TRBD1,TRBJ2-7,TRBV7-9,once,TGTGCCAGCAGCCCCGGACAGGGGGGCTACGAGCAGTACTTC,CASSPGQGGYEQYF
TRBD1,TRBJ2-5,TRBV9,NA,TGTGCCAGCAGCCTAGCTGGGACAGGGGGGGAGACCCAGTACTTC,CASSLAGTGGETQYF
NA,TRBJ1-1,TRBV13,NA,TGTGCCAGCAGCTTAGGGCAGGGGAGGACTGAAGCTTTCTTT,CASSLGQGRTEAFF
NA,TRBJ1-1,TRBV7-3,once,TGTGCCAGCAGCCCAAATGGGCAAAGACACACTGAAGCTTTCTTT,CASSPNGQRHTEAFF
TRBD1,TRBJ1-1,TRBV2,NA,TGTGCCAGCAGAGGACAGGGCGGGATGAACACTGAAGCTTTCTTT,CASRGQGGMNTEAFF
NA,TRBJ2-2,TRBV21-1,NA,TGTGCCAGCAGCAAACTTAGGAGCGAGCGGGGGGGCAAGAACGGGGAGCTGTTTTTT,CASSKLRSERGGKNGELFF
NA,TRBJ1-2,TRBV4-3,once,TGCGCCAGCAGCCAGACGGGGGTATATGGCTACACCTTC,CASSQTGVYGYTF
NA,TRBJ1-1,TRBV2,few,TGTGCCAGCAGTGACTACACTGAAGCTTTCTTT,CASSDYTEAFF
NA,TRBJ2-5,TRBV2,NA,TGTGCCAGCAGTCCGGGGACCCAAGAGACCCAGTACTTC,CASSPGTQETQYF
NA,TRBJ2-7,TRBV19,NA,TGTGCCAGTAAAAGAGGTGGGACCTCCTACGAGCAGTACTTC,CASKRGGTSYEQYF
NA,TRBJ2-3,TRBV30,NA,TGTGCCTGGAGTGTACGGGGCACAGATACGCAGTATTTT,CAWSVRGTDTQYF
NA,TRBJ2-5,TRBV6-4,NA,TGTGCCAGCAGTGACGAAACCAATTGGTACCAAGAGACCCAGTACTTC,CASSDETNWYQETQYF
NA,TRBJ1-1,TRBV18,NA,TGTGCCAGCTCAGGGACGGCACGCACTGAAGCTTTCTTT,CASSGTARTEAFF
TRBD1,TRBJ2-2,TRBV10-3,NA,TGTGCCATCTCCAATAAGGGACAGGGGGACACCGGGGAGCTGTTTTTT,CAISNKGQGDTGELFF
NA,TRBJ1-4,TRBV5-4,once,TGTGCCAGCAGTTCTGGGGGGACGGCTAATGAAAAACTGTTTTTT,CASSSGGTANEKLFF
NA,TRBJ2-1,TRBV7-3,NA,TGTGCCAGCAGCTTACGGGGCAATGAGCAGTTCTTC,CASSLRGNEQFF
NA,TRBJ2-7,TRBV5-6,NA,TGTGCCAGCAGCTGGAACGTCGAGCAGTACTTC,CASSWNVEQYF
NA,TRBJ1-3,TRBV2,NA,TGTGCCAGCAGTGTCAGGAGCTCTGGAAACACCATATATTTT,CASSVRSSGNTIYF
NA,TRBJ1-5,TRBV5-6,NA,TGTGCCAGCAGCAAATTGGACCCGCGACTGGGCAATCAGCCCCAGCATTTT,CASSKLDPRLGNQPQHF
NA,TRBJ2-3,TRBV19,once,TGTGCCAGTAGTATTCTGAACACAGATACGCAGTATTTT,CASSILNTDTQYF
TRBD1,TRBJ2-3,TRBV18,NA,TGTGCCAGCAAGACCACGGGACAGCACACAGATACGCAGTATTTT,CASKTTGQHTDTQYF
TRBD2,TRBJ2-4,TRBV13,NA,TGTGCCAGCAGCGCCCGACTAGCGGGGGGTTACAACATTCAGTACTTC,CASSARLAGGYNIQYF
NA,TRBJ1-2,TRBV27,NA,TGTGCCAGCAGTTTAGGGCCCCCCGCTAACTATGGCTACACCTTC,CASSLGPPANYGYTF
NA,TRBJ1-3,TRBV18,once,TGTGCCAGCTCGCTCGGGACCGACGCCTCTGGAAACACCATATATTTT,CASSLGTDASGNTIYF
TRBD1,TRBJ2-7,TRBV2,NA,TGTGCCAGCAGTGGTAAGACAGGGGGCTACGAGCAGTACTTC,CASSGKTGGYEQYF
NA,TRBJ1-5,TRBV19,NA,TGTGCCAGTAGTATGCAGCCTATTGGAAATCAGCCCCAGCATTTT,CASSMQPIGNQPQHF
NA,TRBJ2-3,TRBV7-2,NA,TGTGCCAGCAGCTCCCTCCCCAGAGCGGGGCAGTATTTT,CASSSLPRAGQYF
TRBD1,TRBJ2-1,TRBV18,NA,TGTGCCAGCTCAGTGACAGGGAATGAGCAGTTCTTC,CASSVTGNEQFF
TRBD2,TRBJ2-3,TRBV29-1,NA,TGCAGCGTTGATAGGCGGGGGGTAGATACGCAGTATTTT,CSVDRRGVDTQYF
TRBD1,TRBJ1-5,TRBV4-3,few,TGCGCCAGCAGCCAAGCGTGGACAGGCTATCAGCCCCAGCATTTT,CASSQAWTGYQPQHF
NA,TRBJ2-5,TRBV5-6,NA,TGTGCCAGCAGTTACCAGGGGTTGGTGACCCAGTACTTC,CASSYQGLVTQYF
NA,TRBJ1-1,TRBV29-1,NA,TGCAGCGTTTTAAACACTGAAGCTTTCTTT,CSVLNTEAFF
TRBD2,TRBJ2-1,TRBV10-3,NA,TGTGCCATCAGTGATGAGCGGGAAGGTGAGCAGTTCTTC,CAISDEREGEQFF